This T cell receptor (beta chain) was obtained from a study of blood T cell repertoires in COVID-19. As for the study in general: PBMCs, B-cell-depleted T cells, or T cells were the source of the cDNA or gDNA that made up the material.

This clone was recorded only once. Germline V lookup: CDR1 SNHLY, CDR2 FYNNEI. The V and J ends lost 1 base and 5 bases, in that order; junction bases with no gene match: 3. This CDR3 has 14 amino acids. Profiled with immunoSEQ multiplex PCR; TCRdb holds only in-frame clones, not every one. The sample records some 45,000 clones, about nine tenths being singletons. The chain couples TRBV2 to TRBJ2-5; TRBD2 agrees at 8 bases. The sequencing sample was made of peripheral blood. This sequence was found in a human donor in a cohort sampled during active COVID-19. The chain's CDR3 is CASSEERGYETQYF. The CDR3 bases are TGTGCCAGCAGTGAAGAGCGGGGGTACGAGACCCAGTACTTC.